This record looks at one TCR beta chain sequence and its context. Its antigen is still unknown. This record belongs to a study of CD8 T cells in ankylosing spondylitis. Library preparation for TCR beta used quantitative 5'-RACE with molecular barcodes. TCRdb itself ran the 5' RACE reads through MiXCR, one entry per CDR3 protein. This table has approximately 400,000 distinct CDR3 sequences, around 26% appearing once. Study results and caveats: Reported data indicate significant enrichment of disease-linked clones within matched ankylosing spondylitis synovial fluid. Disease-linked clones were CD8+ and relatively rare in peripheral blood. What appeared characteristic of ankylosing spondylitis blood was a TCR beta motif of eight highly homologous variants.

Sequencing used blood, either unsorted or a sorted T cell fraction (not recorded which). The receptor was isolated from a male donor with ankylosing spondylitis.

Written as DNA, the CDR3 is TGTGCCAGCAGCTTAGGGGACAGAGGGGCCGCGAACACCGGGGAGCTGTTTTTT. Amino acids: CASSLGDRGAANTGELFF. The chain couples TRBV11-1 to TRBJ2-2; 7 bases are shared with TRBD1. The CDR3 length is 18 residues. J was trimmed by 0 bases and V by 1 base; bases with no gene match: 8. CDR1 SGHAT and CDR2 FQDESV come from the germline V gene (reference sequence).